The clone carrying this T cell receptor beta chain was seen just once. In the original workflow: Estimation of nucleated cell counts relied on the amplification of reference gene primers. Using immunoSEQ multiplex PCR, the repertoire was profiled, and TCRdb retains in-frame clones only, with some absent. V and J calls and clone size are copied from that table; D and trimming were computed from the DNA. The sample consists of some 250,000 clones, 84% of them appearing once. The sample is drawn from a study of blood T cell repertoires in COVID-19. As for the study in general: Samples of COVID-19 (acute and convalescent) were obtained from the United States, Italy and Spain. T cells, B-cell-depleted T cells, or PBMCs supplied cDNA or gDNA.

Germline-derived CDR1 and CDR2 are MNHNY and SVGAGI (reference sequence). The length of the CDR3 is 15 residues. Trimming cost V 8 bases and J 4 bases, with 20 bases left between them. The chain combines TRBV6-6 with TRBJ2-5; D is perhaps TRBD2 (7 bases). The sequence derives from a man in his sixties with acute or convalescent COVID-19. Sequencing was carried out using peripheral blood. The chain's CDR3 is CASWGAGRMGETQYF. The CDR3 DNA is TGTGCCAGCTGGGGGGCCGGGAGGATGGGAGAGACCCAGTACTTC.